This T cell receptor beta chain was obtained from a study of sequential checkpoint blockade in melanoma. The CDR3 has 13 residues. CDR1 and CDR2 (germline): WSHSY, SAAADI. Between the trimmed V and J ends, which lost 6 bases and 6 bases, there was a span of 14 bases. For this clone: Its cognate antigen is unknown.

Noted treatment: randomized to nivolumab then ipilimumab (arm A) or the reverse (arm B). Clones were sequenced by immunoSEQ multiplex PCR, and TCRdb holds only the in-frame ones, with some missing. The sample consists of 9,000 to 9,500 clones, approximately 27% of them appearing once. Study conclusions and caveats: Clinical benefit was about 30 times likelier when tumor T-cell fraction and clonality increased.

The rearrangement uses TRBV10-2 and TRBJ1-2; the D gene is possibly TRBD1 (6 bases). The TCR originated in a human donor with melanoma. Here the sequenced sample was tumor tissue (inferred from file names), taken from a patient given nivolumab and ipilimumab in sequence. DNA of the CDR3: TGCGCCAGCAGGATGGACAGATACGATGGCTACACCTTC. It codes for CASRMDRYDGYTF.